This T cell receptor beta chain was identified in a study of regulatory T cells in long-lasting Graves disease. Across the study: Under 3 months of antithyroid drugs had been taken by newly diagnosed Graves' patients. Regarding the study as a whole: Public clonotype sharing was higher in persistent than newly diagnosed patients.

Combining iRepertoire HTBI primers with Arm-PCR of CDR3 regions, the authors built TCR beta libraries. TCRdb reprocessed the multiplex PCR reads with MiXCR, giving one entry per CDR3 protein. The repertoire includes some 320,000 distinct CDR3 sequences, about a sixth of them detected once, and about 39% sits in the top ten. This clonotype was picked up many times. What it binds is unknown. The time point was: newly diagnosed GD, antithyroid drugs for less than 3 months. TCR sequences were obtained from RNA taken from PBMCs. The source is a female donor with Graves disease. The sample was peripheral blood mononuclear cells (PBMCs), taken at new diagnosis, from a patient treated with antithyroid drugs.

This CDR3 is CASSLGTRGELFF. The CDR3 nucleotides read TGTGCCAGCAGCTTAGGGACTAGAGGGGAGCTGTTTTTT. V gene TRBV11-3 combines with J gene TRBJ2-2, with 7 bases aligning to TRBD2. The V and J ends lost 1 base and 8 bases, in that order; junction bases with no gene match: 1. The germline gives CDR1 SGHNT, CDR2 YENEEA. This CDR3 has 13 residues.